The T cell receptor beta chain under discussion was sequenced for a study of sequential checkpoint blockade in melanoma. Study as a whole: First-line arms were nivolumab then ipilimumab, or the reverse, randomized 1:1.

This clone turned up a few times. V was shortened by 0 bases and J by 7 bases, with 5 bases between the two germline ends. CDR3 length: 11 amino acids. The germline gives CDR1 SGHNT, CDR2 YYREEE (reference sequence). Profiled with immunoSEQ multiplex PCR; TCRdb holds only in-frame clones, not every one. Among 7,000 to 8,500 clones, 60% were seen once, and the ten largest hold about 8.1%. Sample treatment: randomized to nivolumab then ipilimumab (arm A) or the reverse (arm B). DNA-damaging chemotherapy had not been given to any patient beforehand. From thawed PBMCs, live CD3+CD8+ cells negative for CD19 and CD56 were sorted.

The clonotype was recovered from a human donor with melanoma. The sample consisted of CD8+ T cells sorted from blood (inferred from file names), taken from a patient given nivolumab and ipilimumab in sequence. The rearrangement uses TRBV5-4 and TRBJ2-7; a possible D gene is TRBD1 (5 bases). The CDR3, as DNA: TGTGCCAGCAGCTTGGCAGGGGAGCAGTACTTC. Its translation is CASSLAGEQYF.